In this sample, the clone carrying this T cell receptor beta chain turned up many times. Antigen unknown. This CDR3 has 14 residues. Trimming left V 1 base short and J 2 bases short, with 9 bases between. CDR1 MDHEN and CDR2 SYDVKM come from the germline V gene. Building the TCR beta libraries relied on iRepertoire HTBI primers, and CDR3 regions underwent Arm-PCR. Each CDR3 protein is one row after TCRdb ran MiXCR on the multiplex PCR reads. The sample comprises 550,000 or so distinct CDR3 sequences, around 12% of which are singletons, and almost 9% rests with the top ten. The entry originates in a study of regulatory T cells in long-lasting Graves disease. Findings and caveats of the study: TRBV28, TRBJ1-2 and TRBJ2-5 were segments that persistent disease favored.

As for time point: newly diagnosed GD, antithyroid drugs for less than 3 months. Construction of the TCR library relied on RNA isolated from PBMCs. Staff took roughly 9 milliliters of peripheral blood and put it into EDTA tubes. A further study also used this sample, focusing on T cells in Graves' hyperthyroidism and ophthalmopathy.

The chain employs TRBV28 and TRBJ2-7; D gene ambiguous. The sequencing used peripheral blood mononuclear cells (PBMCs), collected at new diagnosis, from a patient treated with antithyroid drugs. The receptor was derived from a woman in her twenties or thirties with Graves disease. CDR3 sequence reads: CASSLSQLPYEQYF. The CDR3, as DNA: TGTGCCAGCAGTTTATCCCAGCTACCCTACGAGCAGTACTTC.